This is a list of T cell receptor beta chains from one sample in a study of T-cell reconstitution after alpha-beta-depleted transplantation in children. TCRdb re-analysed the PCR reads in MiXCR, keeping a single row per CDR3 protein. The table records about 190,000 distinct CDR3 sequences, over 5.5% of them present only once. Sample: PBMCs from the stem cell graft donor, taken from the stem cell graft. These receptors were taken from a human donor who donated a stem cell graft to a child with Wiskott-Aldrich syndrome. Both conserved end residues are part of each CDR3. Each record gives: J gene, V gene, D gene, CDR3 protein. A D gene is named only where the DNA matches it firmly.

J: TRBJ2-6; V: TRBV27; D: .; CDR3: CASSLNLGANVLTF
J: TRBJ2-2; V: TRBV25-1; D: .; CDR3: CASSETGIAGELFF
J: TRBJ2-6; V: TRBV5-1; D: .; CDR3: CASSLVGGTGANVLTF
J: TRBJ2-1; V: TRBV6-2/TRBV6-3; D: .; CDR3: CASSYLGGHEQFF
J: TRBJ2-5; V: TRBV11-3; D: .; CDR3: CASSPTRETQYF
J: TRBJ2-3; V: TRBV20-1; D: .; CDR3: CSARDYQAPDTQYF
J: TRBJ2-5; V: TRBV24-1; D: .; CDR3: CASADSHPSETQYF
J: TRBJ2-1; V: TRBV5-5; D: TRBD1; CDR3: CASSHYSGQGARNEQFF
J: TRBJ1-2; V: TRBV7-9; D: .; CDR3: CASSPRWGDRNYGYTF
J: TRBJ1-2; V: TRBV4-3; D: TRBD1; CDR3: CASSQAPARQGDILGF
J: TRBJ1-1; V: TRBV10-3; D: TRBD1; CDR3: CATGQGNRIEAFF
J: TRBJ1-4; V: TRBV5-1; D: TRBD1; CDR3: CASSLAPGQINEKLFF
J: TRBJ2-6; V: TRBV20-1; D: TRBD2; CDR3: CSARRLAGLQSSGANVLTF
J: TRBJ2-1; V: TRBV10-3; D: TRBD1; CDR3: CAITGQGFGEQFF
J: TRBJ2-2; V: TRBV6-1; D: TRBD1; CDR3: CASSTLDRGPGELFF
J: TRBJ2-3; V: TRBV7-2; D: TRBD2; CDR3: CASSFRVAGGGGDTQYF
J: TRBJ1-6; V: TRBV7-2; D: TRBD1; CDR3: CASSLALGQGYNSPLHF
J: TRBJ2-5; V: TRBV5-1; D: TRBD2; CDR3: CASTMGPSGGLGIQETQYF
J: TRBJ2-7; V: TRBV6-1; D: TRBD2; CDR3: CASRKRQFRGDEQYF
J: TRBJ2-3; V: TRBV20-1; D: TRBD2; CDR3: CSAVRRESLDTQYF
J: TRBJ2-3; V: TRBV6-5; D: TRBD2; CDR3: CASSPGGLVTDTQYF
J: TRBJ2-2; V: TRBV18; D: .; CDR3: CASSPSGSNTGELFF
J: TRBJ1-5; V: TRBV6-2/TRBV6-3; D: .; CDR3: CASSGPGHNQPQHF
J: TRBJ2-7; V: TRBV5-1; D: TRBD1; CDR3: CASSTGDGGPYEQYF
J: TRBJ1-6; V: TRBV6-5; D: .; CDR3: CASSISGIPRYNSPLHF
J: TRBJ1-4; V: TRBV12-3/TRBV12-4; D: .; CDR3: CASALAPGEKLFF
J: TRBJ2-7; V: TRBV6-1; D: .; CDR3: CASRKGTRYEQYF